This is a list of T cell receptor beta chains from one sample in a study of metastatic and nonmetastatic thyroid tumors. TCRdb ran MiXCR on the PCR reads. The sample carries more than 15,000 clones, under 35% recorded once. The sequenced sample was blood. These TCRs come from a female donor with papillary thyroid cancer or a benign thyroid nodule (not recorded which). Some clones in this sample may be carry-over from other donors' samples. The CDR3 runs from the conserved cysteine through the conserved F or W. A D gene is named only where the DNA matches it firmly. Not every row has a clone size; where given, it reads once, few, many or a size class.

v_call	clone_size	d_call	j_call	cdr3_aa	cdr3_nt
TRBV5-1	-	-	TRBJ2-7	CASSDRDGAYEQYF	TGCGCCAGCAGCGACCGGGACGGAGCCTACGAGCAGTACTTC
TRBV20-1	-	-	TRBJ2-7	CSASHWQWAPYEQCF	TGCAGTGCTAGTCATTGGCAATGGGCACCCTACGAGCAGTGCTTC
TRBV20-1	-	-	TRBJ1-3	CSARQDSGNTIYF	TGCAGTGCTAGACAGGACTCTGGAAACACCATATATTTT
TRBV11-1	-	-	TRBJ1-3	CASSLALDSRTTFSGNTIYF	TGTGCCAGCAGCTTAGCGTTGGACAGTAGAACTACTTTCTCTGGAAACACCATATATTTT
TRBV20-1	-	-	TRBJ2-5	CSAYPHGGRETQYF	TGCAGTGCTTACCCGCACGGGGGGCGGGAGACCCAGTACTTC
TRBV6-5	medium-sized	TRBD1	TRBJ2-2	CASSYSGQGLGGELFF	TGTGCCAGCAGTTACTCGGGACAGGGGTTGGGCGGGGAGCTGTTTTTT
TRBV28	few	TRBD1	TRBJ2-7	CASSLYGTGYYEQYF	TGTGCCAGCAGTTTATATGGGACAGGGTACTACGAGCAGTACTTC
TRBV28	-	-	TRBJ1-2	CASSPAQRAYGYTF	TGTGCCAGCAGTCCGGCACAGCGGGCCTATGGCTACACCTTC
TRBV11-1	-	-	TRBJ2-1	CASSFPWGGRLNDQFF	TGTGCCAGCAGCTTCCCTTGGGGTGGTAGACTCAATGATCAGTTCTTC
TRBV6-2/TRBV6-3	few	-	TRBJ1-1	CASSYGRQPEAFF	TGTGCCAGCAGTTATGGACGGCAGCCTGAAGCTTTCTTT
TRBV7-9	-	-	TRBJ1-6	CASSEGQANSPLHF	TGTGCCAGCAGCGAAGGACAAGCTAATTCACCCCTCCACTTT
TRBV4-3	-	-	TRBJ2-5	CASSQTGRETQYF	TGCGCCAGCAGCCAGACAGGGAGGGAGACCCAGTACTTC
TRBV20-1	-	-	TRBJ1-1	CSASLLDEAVNTEAFF	TGCAGTGCTAGTTTATTGGATGAGGCCGTGAACACTGAAGCTTTCTTT
TRBV11-2	-	-	TRBJ2-1	CASSLDHASGINEQFF	TGTGCCAGCAGCTTAGATCACGCATCTGGGATCAATGAGCAGTTCTTC
TRBV6-1	few	-	TRBJ1-5	CASSESIAGGNQPQHF	TGTGCCAGCAGTGAAAGTATCGCGGGGGGCAATCAGCCCCAGCATTTT
TRBV5-1	few	-	TRBJ1-1	CASSLAEAPGEAFF	TGCGCCAGCAGCTTGGCCGAGGCTCCCGGGGAAGCTTTCTTT
TRBV6-1	few	TRBD1	TRBJ2-1	CASSDIRDRGYNEQFF	TGTGCCAGCAGTGATATCCGGGACAGGGGATACAATGAGCAGTTCTTC